These T cell receptor beta chains were read from a single sample in a study of T-cell reconstitution after alpha-beta-depleted transplantation in children. TCRdb reprocessed the PCR reads with MiXCR, giving one entry per CDR3 protein. The profile shows hundreds of thousands of distinct CDR3 sequences, roughly 15% of them singletons. This specimen was PBMCs, mostly from graft donor cells, taken 360 days after TCRalphabeta/CD19-depleted stem cell transplant. The receptors stem from a boy younger than two who had a stem cell transplant for Wiskott-Aldrich syndrome, so the T cells may come from the graft donor. The CDR3 runs from the conserved cysteine through the conserved F or W. Each record gives: J gene, clone size, V gene, CDR3 protein. Expanded clones get a size class; other rows say once, few or many, or leave the size out.

TRBJ2-7,many,TRBV29-1,CSVRRASYEQYF
TRBJ2-1,-,TRBV5-1,CASSSLGSKINEQFF
TRBJ1-1,few,TRBV2,CASSPSQEAFF
TRBJ1-6,-,TRBV7-9,CASSGRDRENSPLHF
TRBJ2-7,-,TRBV5-6,CASSPLDRLPYGWYF
TRBJ2-1,few,TRBV5-1,CASSLVGTSGGAFYNEQFF
TRBJ2-2,few,TRBV24-1,CATSEGGTASRTGELFF
TRBJ2-2,many,TRBV4-1,CASSQGSTGELFF
TRBJ2-4,-,TRBV24-1,CATSDSGRSKNIQYF
TRBJ1-2,few,TRBV20-1,CSAPDRPSGYTF
TRBJ2-7,-,TRBV12-3/TRBV12-4,CASSRTGQQYF
TRBJ2-1,-,TRBV20-1,CSARDLGQVNEQFF
TRBJ2-3,-,TRBV5-1,CASSSTGFSTDTQYF
TRBJ2-1,few,TRBV28,CASSFYPRWAPSGEGLREQFF
TRBJ2-7,-,TRBV7-2,CASSAGWEQYF
TRBJ2-3,-,TRBV12-3/TRBV12-4,CASSLNRLAGGDTQYF
TRBJ1-2,few,TRBV29-1,CSVEDGGYTF
TRBJ2-7,-,TRBV12-3/TRBV12-4,CASSLRFYEQYF
TRBJ2-5,-,TRBV5-5,CASIPRGRPPVETQYF
TRBJ2-5,few,TRBV6-1,CASHRDRGRETQYF
TRBJ2-1,-,TRBV15,CATSSISGRAYNEQFF
TRBJ2-7,-,TRBV5-1,CASSPLTGAKQYF
TRBJ2-1,-,TRBV28,CASSSPGRYNEQFF
TRBJ2-3,-,TRBV12-3/TRBV12-4,CASRTGTGHRPPIF
TRBJ2-2,few,TRBV6-4,CASSGTSLNTGELFF
TRBJ2-2,-,TRBV7-6,CASSHRVAGGPNTGELFF
TRBJ1-1,-,TRBV12-3/TRBV12-4,CASSPQTGRGTEAFF
TRBJ2-3,-,TRBV5-1,CASSPPTLFRYTQYF
TRBJ1-2,-,TRBV4-1,CASSRTGNSYGYTF
TRBJ2-7,-,TRBV12-3/TRBV12-4,CASSFQGKGSYEQYF
TRBJ2-7,few,TRBV12-3/TRBV12-4,CASSWDSFYEQYF
TRBJ1-3,-,TRBV3-1,CASSQTPTGDRSGNTIYF
TRBJ2-1,few,TRBV28,CATRAGLVGNEQFF
TRBJ2-7,-,TRBV13,CASSPGQAGYEQYF
TRBJ2-5,-,TRBV13,CASSLTQEKETQYF
TRBJ2-1,few,TRBV24-1,CATSDPAQGSYNEQFF
TRBJ2-1,many,TRBV12-3/TRBV12-4,CASSLSNEQFF
TRBJ1-3,many,TRBV29-1,CSVSVHSGNTIYF
TRBJ2-1,-,TRBV24-1,CATSDTLTRDRGVNEQFF
TRBJ2-7,few,TRBV6-1,CASSQPLGTGPREQYF
TRBJ1-2,-,TRBV10-3,CAISDSRNNYGYTF
TRBJ2-3,-,TRBV3-1,CASSLKRSWATDTQYF